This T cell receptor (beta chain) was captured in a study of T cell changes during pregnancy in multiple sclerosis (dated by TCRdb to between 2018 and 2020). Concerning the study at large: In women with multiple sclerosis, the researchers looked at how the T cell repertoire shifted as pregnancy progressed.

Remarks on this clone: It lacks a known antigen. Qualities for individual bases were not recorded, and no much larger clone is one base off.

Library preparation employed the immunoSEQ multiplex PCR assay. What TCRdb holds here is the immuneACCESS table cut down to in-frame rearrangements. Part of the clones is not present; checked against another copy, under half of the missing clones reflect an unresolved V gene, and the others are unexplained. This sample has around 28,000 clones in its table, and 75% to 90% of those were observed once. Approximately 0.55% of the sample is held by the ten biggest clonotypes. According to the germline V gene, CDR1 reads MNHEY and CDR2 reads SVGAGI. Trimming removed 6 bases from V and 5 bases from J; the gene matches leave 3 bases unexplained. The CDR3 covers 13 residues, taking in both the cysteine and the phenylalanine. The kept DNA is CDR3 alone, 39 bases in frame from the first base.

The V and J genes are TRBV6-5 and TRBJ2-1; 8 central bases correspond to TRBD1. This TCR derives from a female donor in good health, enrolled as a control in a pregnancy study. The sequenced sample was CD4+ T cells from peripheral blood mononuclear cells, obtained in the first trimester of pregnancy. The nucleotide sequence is TGTGCCAGCAGACTGGGACAGGACAATGAGCAGTTCTTC. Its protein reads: CASRLGQDNEQFF.